The source of this T cell receptor beta chain is a study of metastatic and nonmetastatic thyroid tumors. V shed 3 bases and J 0 bases; nucleotides not matched to a gene: 12. This CDR3 comprises 19 residues. No patient had received any treatment before thyroid surgery. TCRdb called clones again from the PCR reads with MiXCR. The sample includes under 20,000 clones, roughly 25% of them seen just once. This TCR came from a female donor with papillary thyroid cancer or a benign thyroid nodule (not recorded which). Some clones in this sample may be carry-over from other donors' samples. The chain couples TRBV7-1 to TRBJ2-3; TRBD2 matches at 10 bases. TRBV7-1 has ORF status, its function being uncertain. The sequenced sample was tumor tissue. For the CDR3, the DNA is TGTGCCAGCAGCTCCCCGCCGGTAGCGGGAGGACTTAGCACAGATACGCAGTATTTT. The encoded protein is CASSSPPVAGGLSTDTQYF.